Presented here are 29 T cell receptor beta chains from one specimen sequenced in a study of blood T cells in healthy people across ages. The use of a sample-barcoded 5' primer and a J-beta primer mix characterized a second PCR of roughly 6 to 12 cycles. Each CDR3 protein gets one entry after TCRdb re-called the 5' RACE reads with MiXCR. The data contain some 790,000 distinct CDR3 sequences, around 28% of them singletons. The sample taken for sequencing was blood. These receptors all stem from an elderly woman in good health.

The chain couples TRBV3-1 to TRBJ1-3, with no clear D. The CDR3 runs to 13 residues. The V gene lost 6 bases and the J gene lost 9 bases, with 15 bases spanning the gap. The germline CDR1 and CDR2 sequences are LGHDT and YNNKEL (reference sequence). CDR3 sequence (DNA): TGTGCCAGCAGAGGGAACAGCGCGGGCACCATATATTTT. This translates into CASRGNSAGTIYF.

A few counts support this clonotype. This rearrangement joins TRBV11-2 to TRBJ2-3, with 10 bases lining up with TRBD1. The CDR3 covers 15 residues. The V and J ends lost 1 base and 5 bases, in that order; junction bases with no gene match: 3. Looked up from germline, CDR1 is SGHAT and CDR2 is FQNNGV. CDR3 in DNA: TGTGCCAGCAGCTTAGGGGGACAGGGGAAAGATACGCAGTATTTT. It is translated as CASSLGGQGKDTQYF.

This clonotype was found many times. The gene calls are TRBV6-2 or TRBV6-3 and TRBJ2-5, with 8 bases fitting TRBD1. The CDR3 length is 14 residues. From germline, CDR1 is MNHEY and CDR2 SVGEGT. The V and J ends lost 2 bases and 5 bases, in that order; junction bases with no gene match: 4. CDR3 bases: TGTGCCAGCAGTTACACAGGGGGTTTGGAGACCCAGTACTTC. This gives the protein CASSYTGGLETQYF.

Ten or more counts support this clonotype. The CDR3 is CASTYPGGETQYF. The CDR3 region has the DNA TGTGCCAGCACCTACCCTGGGGGGGAGACCCAGTACTTC. The chain combines TRBV6-5 with TRBJ2-5, with D possibly being TRBD2 (6 bases). This CDR3 contains 13 residues. The V gene's germline CDR1 is MNHEY and CDR2 SVGAGI. V was trimmed by 7 bases and J by 5 bases, leaving 14 bases between them.

The chain carries TRBV28 and TRBJ2-3, with a possible D match to TRBD2 (7 bases). CDR1 MDHEN and CDR2 SYDVKM come from the germline V gene. The CDR3 spans 16 residues. Trimming stripped 2 bases from V and 5 bases from J, with 17 bases between. CDR3 loop: CASSLKGRGGGDTQYF. Here the CDR3 DNA reads TGTGCCAGCAGTTTAAAAGGAAGGGGGGGTGGAGATACGCAGTATTTT.

This clonotype has at least ten counts. The J gene is TRBJ2-1, the V gene TRBV18, with 9 nucleotides matching TRBD1. The junction had 14 bases not matched to a gene; V was cut back by 10 bases and J by 10 bases. This CDR3 is built from 14 residues. Germline CDR1 is KGHSH and CDR2 is LQKENI. CDR3 coding DNA: TGTGCCACGGGACCGGGACAGGGCGCAAGAGAGCAGTTCTTC. Translating it yields CATGPGQGAREQFF.

CDR3 sequence reads: CSAMDSLTYNEQFF. The DNA of the CDR3 is TGCAGTGCTATGGACAGTTTAACCTACAATGAGCAGTTCTTC. This sequence joins TRBV20-1 and TRBJ2-1, with TRBD1 as a possible D gene (6 bases). Germline V gene lookup returns CDR1 DFQATT and CDR2 SNEGSKA (reference sequence). The V end lost 4 bases, the J end lost 2 bases, and 12 bases lay between the germline ends. The CDR3 covers 14 residues.

A few counts support this clonotype. The V call is TRBV7-2, the J call TRBJ1-3, with D uncertain. CDR3 length: 14 residues. V was cut by 2 bases and J by 1 base, with 6 bases left in between. The germline V gene encodes CDR1 SGHTA and CDR2 FQGNSA. CDR3 in DNA: TGTGCCAGCAGCTTATCACATTCTGGAAACACCATATATTTT. It encodes CASSLSHSGNTIYF. The entire variable domain, with the rest obtained from reference TRBV7-2 and TRBJ1-3, is as follows: GAGVSQSPSNKVTEKGKDVELRCDPISGHTALYWYRQSLGQGLEFLIYFQGNSAPDKSGLPSDRFSAERTGGSVSTLTIQRTQQEDSAVYLCASSLSHSGNTIYFGEGSWLTVV.

This chain connects TRBV9 to TRBJ2-6; 9 bases are a match to TRBD1. Germline-derived CDR1 and CDR2 are SGDLS and YYNGEE. The CDR3 has 20 amino acids. V gave up 2 bases and J gave up 0 bases; unmatched junction bases: 12. In nucleotides, the CDR3 is TGTGCCAGCAGCGTCAAACCACAGGGGGCAATTAGCTCTGGGGCCAACGTCCTGACTTTC. Translation gives CASSVKPQGAISSGANVLTF. Using reference TRBV9 and TRBJ2-6 for the parts outside the CDR3, the full variable domain is DSGVTQTPKHLITATGQRVTLRCSPRSGDLSVYWYQQSLDQGLQFLIQYYNGEERAKGNILERFSAQQFPDLHSELNLSSLELGDSALYFCASSVKPQGAISSGANVLTFGAGSRLTVL.

This clonotype was observed a handful of times. This chain connects TRBV6-2 or TRBV6-3 to TRBJ1-6; D is possibly TRBD1 (6 bases). CDR3 length: 14 residues. CDR1 and CDR2 from the germline V gene are MNHEY and SVGEGT. With 2 bases removed from V and 9 bases from J, the gap between germline ends came to 11 bases. The CDR3: CASSYLGGLSPLHF. The CDR3 DNA reads TGTGCCAGCAGTTACCTCGGGGGCCTTTCACCCCTCCACTTT.

This clonotype was seen repeatedly, ten times or more. The chain has TRBV9 and TRBJ2-7, with D unresolved. Germline loops: CDR1 SGDLS, CDR2 YYNGEE. The CDR3 loop spans 15 amino acids. V gave up 0 bases and J gave up 2 bases, with 12 bases separating them. This CDR3 reads CASSVAAGITYEQYF. CDR3 DNA sequence: TGTGCCAGCAGCGTAGCGGCAGGTATCACCTACGAGCAGTACTTC.

A note on this clonotype: This clone may be a read error of a much larger clone one base away. V usage is TRBV20-1 and J usage is TRBJ2-4; 8 bases map to TRBD1. Germline lookup yields CDR1 DFQATT and CDR2 SNEGSKA (reference sequence). This CDR3 contains 15 residues. Written as DNA, the CDR3 is TGCAGTGCCTCGGACAGGGTTCGGGCCAAAAACATTCGGTACTTC. It codes for CSASDRVRAKNIRYF.

This clonotype has at least ten counts. The chain combines TRBV7-9 with TRBJ2-5, with TRBD2 matching 7 bases. Germline V lookup: CDR1 SEHNR, CDR2 FQNEAQ (reference sequence). This CDR3 has 12 amino acids. V shed 5 bases, J shed 5 bases, and the junction held 2 bases outside the gene matches. CDR3 bases: TGTGCCAGCAGCAGCGGGGTTGAGACCCAGTACTTC. Encoded protein: CASSSGVETQYF.

This rearrangement joins TRBV27 to TRBJ1-2; a weak D match, TRBD1 (5 bases). The CDR3 has 13 amino acids. Germline V gene lookup returns CDR1 MNHEY and CDR2 SMNVEV (reference sequence). V gave up 5 bases and J gave up 6 bases, with 13 bases separating them. The CDR3 spells CASSRGEEDGYTF. The CDR3 bases are TGTGCCAGCAGTAGAGGGGAGGAGGATGGCTACACCTTC.

Remarks on this clonotype: The junction departs from the called germline gene at one end, perhaps through a read error. CDR3 sequence (DNA): TGTGCCGGCAGCTTAATGACGGGGGGGCTTGGTGAGCAGTTCTTC. It codes for CAGSLMTGGLGEQFF. The chain has TRBV7-2 and TRBJ2-1, with 8 positions matching TRBD2. CDR1 is SGHTA and CDR2 is FQGNSA in the germline V gene. The CDR3 sequence is 15 residues long.

This clonotype was recorded once. A much larger clone differs by one base, so this may be a read error. This chain links TRBV3-1 with TRBJ2-3, with 13 bases identical to TRBD2. CDR1 LGHDT and CDR2 YNNKEL come from the germline V gene (reference sequence). The CDR3 contains 19 residues. The V and J ends lost 4 bases and 2 bases, in that order; junction bases with no gene match: 12. The CDR3 loop is CASSPLTSGRAFITDTQYF. The CDR3 DNA follows: TGTGCCAGCAGCCCCCTAACTAGCGGGAGGGCCTTTATCACAGATACGCAGTATTTT.

This clonotype was seen just once. The CDR3 spells CASSLFGGQAPSSGNTIYF. In DNA form, the CDR3 reads TGTGCCAGCAGCTTGTTTGGGGGACAGGCTCCGAGCTCTGGAAACACCATATATTTT. This chain links TRBV7-9 with TRBJ1-3, with 8 positions matching TRBD1. V was pared by 3 bases and J by 0 bases, with 13 bases of the junction left unmatched. CDR1 is SEHNR and CDR2 is FQNEAQ in the germline V gene (reference sequence). This CDR3 is 19 amino acids long.

This clonotype was seen more than once but under ten times. A much larger clone lies one base from this, so it may be a read error. This chain links TRBV3-1 with TRBJ2-1; 7 bases agree with TRBD2. Germline assignment: CDR1 LGHDT and CDR2 YNNKEL (reference sequence). The CDR3 spans 15 residues. CDR3 region: CAGSQGGGTYNEQFF. CDR3 DNA: TGTGCCGGCAGCCAAGGCGGGGGAACCTACAATGAGCAGTTCTTC.

This clonotype was recorded many times. This chain links TRBV25-1 with TRBJ2-3; possible D gene TRBD1, 5 bases. V lost 8 bases to trimming and J lost 7 bases, with 13 bases between them. The CDR3 is 12 residues long. Germline V gene sequence: CDR1 MGHDK, CDR2 SYGVNS. Here the CDR3 DNA reads TGTGCCAGCCAAGCTAGGGGTTATACGCAGTATTTT. Translating gives CASQARGYTQYF.

The rearrangement uses TRBV27 and TRBJ1-6; possibly TRBD1 for D (5 bases). CDR1 is MNHEY and CDR2 is SMNVEV in the germline V gene (reference sequence). Trimming shortened V by 4 bases and J by 0 bases, and 10 bases separated the two germline ends. CDR3 length equals 16 residues. CDR3: CASSSGTFSYNSPLHF. CDR3 DNA sequence: TGTGCCAGCAGTTCAGGGACGTTCTCCTATAATTCACCCCTCCACTTT.

The chain employs TRBV15 and TRBJ2-2; maybe TRBD1 (5 bases). The V and J ends lost 5 bases and 4 bases respectively, with 11 bases between them. This CDR3 is built from 14 residues. The V gene's germline CDR1 is LNHNV and CDR2 YYDKDF (reference sequence). In nucleotides, the CDR3 is TGTGCCACCAGCCCCCGACAGATCACCGGGGAGCTGTTTTTT. It is translated as CATSPRQITGELFF.

Worth noting for this clonotype: Since a much larger clone is just one base distant, this may be a read error. The chain is built from TRBV3-1 and TRBJ2-7; 10 bases agree with TRBD2. Trimming took 2 bases from V and 7 from J; bases not matched to a gene: 8. This CDR3 contains 15 residues. Germline loops: CDR1 LGHDT, CDR2 YNNKEL (reference sequence). CDR3 bases: TGTGCCAGCAGCCAAACTAGCGGGGTGGGCAATGAGCAGTACTTC. Its translation: CASSQTSGVGNEQYF.

At least ten counts were recorded for this clonotype. This chain links TRBV6-1 with TRBJ2-6; no reliable D call. The CDR3 loop spans 13 amino acids. The V gene lost 10 bases and the J gene lost 4 bases, with 11 bases spanning the gap. Germline V lookup: CDR1 MNHNS, CDR2 SASEGT. This chain's CDR3 is CATRAGGANVLTF. Written as DNA, the CDR3 is TGTGCCACTAGGGCTGGAGGGGCCAACGTCCTGACTTTC.

V is TRBV3-1 and J is TRBJ1-2; perhaps TRBD1 as D (5 bases). The CDR3 spans 14 residues. Deletions cut 4 bases from V and 7 bases from J, with 16 bases between. The germline CDR1 and CDR2 sequences are LGHDT and YNNKEL (reference sequence). CDR3 region: CASSRIRGASGYTF. The CDR3 region has the DNA TGTGCCAGCAGCCGGATCAGAGGGGCCTCTGGCTACACCTTC.

This clonotype was recorded many times. J is TRBJ2-4 and V is TRBV20-1; unclear D gene. The CDR3 extends over 18 amino acids. Deletions cut 7 bases from V and 0 bases from J, with 25 bases between. Looked up from germline, CDR1 is DFQATT and CDR2 is SNEGSKA (reference sequence). CDR3 amino acids: CSGSPGPYQEVAKNIQYF. The CDR3, as DNA: TGCAGTGGATCCCCCGGACCTTACCAAGAGGTAGCCAAAAACATTCAGTACTTC.

The V and J genes are TRBV20-1 and TRBJ2-1; 14 bases fit TRBD2. The germline CDR1 and CDR2 sequences are DFQATT and SNEGSKA (reference sequence). The junction had 14 bases not matched to a gene; V was cut back by 6 bases and J by 13 bases. The length of the CDR3 is 15 residues. The CDR3 DNA reads TGCAGTGCCTGGGGGACTAGCGGGGGATGGGAGACCCAGTTCTTC. It is translated as CSAWGTSGGWETQFF.

This clonotype was counted ten times or more. The rearrangement links TRBV18 to TRBJ2-7; D is perhaps TRBD1 (5 bases). The germline V and J ends were trimmed by 2 bases and 3 bases, with 14 bases remaining between them. From germline, CDR1 is KGHSH and CDR2 LQKENI. This CDR3 is 15 amino acids long. In nucleotides, the CDR3 is TGTGCCAGCTCACCAATGCAGGGTTCTGGCTACGAGCAGTACTTC. This codes for CASSPMQGSGYEQYF. Looking up the rest from reference TRBV18 and TRBJ2-7 gives the full variable domain: NAGVMQNPRHLVRRRGQEARLRCSPMKGHSHVYWYRQLPEEGLKFMVYLQKENIIDESGMPKERFSAEFPKEGPSILRIQQVVRGDSAAYFCASSPMQGSGYEQYFGPGTRLTVT.

This sequence joins TRBV7-2 and TRBJ2-7; D possibly matches TRBD1 or TRBD2 (5 bases each). Germline-derived CDR1 and CDR2 are SGHTA and FQGNSA. The CDR3 runs 13 residues. V was cut by 3 bases and J by 6 bases, with 12 bases left in between. DNA of the CDR3: TGTGCCAGCAGCTTTCAACCAGGGACCGAGCAGTACTTC. Amino acid sequence: CASSFQPGTEQYF.

A word on this clonotype: A much larger clone lies one base from this, so it may be a read error. J is TRBJ2-3 and V is TRBV27, with TRBD1 identical over 10 bases. Per the germline V gene, CDR1 is MNHEY and CDR2 is SMNVEV (reference sequence). The CDR3 is 13 residues long. The CDR3 loop reads CARRTGGTDMQYF. CDR3 sequence (DNA): TGTGCCAGACGGACAGGGGGTACAGATATGCAGTATTTT.